The rows below give T cell receptor beta chains drawn from one sample of a study of beta chain features in type 1 diabetes. The assay was immunoSEQ multiplex PCR, and TCRdb's table has in-frame clones only and misses some. The sample has about 340,000 clones, 8% seen once. The specimen sequenced was central memory CD4+ T cells from blood. These receptors were obtained from a woman aged 18 to 35 in good health. The CDR3 runs from the conserved cysteine through the conserved F or W. The D gene is left open where the match is weak. Not all rows give a size; the values are once, few, many and, for expanded clones, a class.

clone size | D gene | J gene | V gene | CDR3 protein | CDR3 DNA
- | - | TRBJ2-1 | TRBV11-2 | CASSFWASAHEQFF | TGTGCCAGCAGCTTCTGGGCTAGCGCCCATGAGCAGTTCTTC
- | - | TRBJ2-2 | TRBV19 | CASSPQDSNTGELFF | TGTGCCAGTAGTCCTCAGGACAGCAACACCGGGGAGCTGTTTTTT
- | - | TRBJ1-1 | TRBV5-4 | CASSSPTGVNTEAFF | TGTGCCAGCAGCTCGCCGACAGGAGTAAACACTGAAGCTTTCTTT
few | TRBD2 | TRBJ2-1 | TRBV4-2 | CASSQEGTSGREQFF | TGTGCCAGCAGCCAAGAAGGGACTAGCGGGAGGGAGCAGTTCTTC
few | - | TRBJ2-3 | TRBV19 | CASSVRGRRTDTQYF | TGTGCCAGTAGTGTTCGGGGGCGGCGAACAGATACGCAGTATTTT
many | - | TRBJ2-5 | TRBV18 | CASSPQETQYF | TGTGCCAGCTCACCACAAGAGACCCAGTACTTC
few | TRBD1 | TRBJ1-2 | TRBV4-3 | CASSHDRGADGYTF | TGCGCCAGCAGCCACGACAGGGGGGCCGATGGCTACACCTTC
- | TRBD1 | TRBJ1-4 | TRBV7-3 | CASSDRQGSSTNEKLFF | TGTGCCAGCAGCGACAGACAGGGATCCTCAACTAATGAAAAACTGTTTTTT
few | - | TRBJ2-5 | TRBV5-1 | CASSLPGSETQYF | TGCGCCAGCAGCTTGCCAGGGTCGGAGACCCAGTACTTC
- | - | TRBJ1-1 | TRBV4-2 | CASSQDRSTDEAFF | TGTGCCAGCAGCCAAGATCGGTCGACAGATGAAGCTTTCTTT